This T cell receptor beta chain derives from a study of tumor-infiltrating lymphocytes in primary liver carcinoma. On the study more broadly: The patients, men and women alike, were aged 30 to 69 years.

This CDR3 region has 16 residues. In germline, CDR1 is MNHNS, CDR2 SASEGT. A primer matching the constant region was used to make TCR beta cDNA from around 550 ng of total RNA. TCR beta libraries came from three nested multiplex PCR rounds using slightly modified ARM-PCR. A C-beta reverse primer was combined with TRBV1-TRBV30 forward primers in the first two PCR rounds, and each round had around 11 cycles. TCRdb redid the calling of the multiplex PCR reads with MiXCR, one entry per CDR3 protein. The data contain 100,000 or so distinct CDR3 sequences, 69% of them singletons. Unsorted bulk tissue (20-30 mg) underwent RNA and DNA co-extraction. Infection with HBV was chronic in patients; they were treatment-naive. This clonotype was counted once. Germline and junction disagree at one end, which may indicate a read error.

This receptor was obtained from an older woman with primary liver carcinoma and hepatitis B virus infection. What was sequenced was liver tumor tissue from sampling region 5. As to subset: tumor region T5, tumor centre. The chain has TRBV6-1 and TRBJ2-7; 7 bases are shared with TRBD1. CDR3 sequence: CTSSTTGARGSYEQYF. CDR3 DNA: TGTACCAGCAGTACTACAGGGGCTCGCGGCTCCTACGAGCAGTACTTC.